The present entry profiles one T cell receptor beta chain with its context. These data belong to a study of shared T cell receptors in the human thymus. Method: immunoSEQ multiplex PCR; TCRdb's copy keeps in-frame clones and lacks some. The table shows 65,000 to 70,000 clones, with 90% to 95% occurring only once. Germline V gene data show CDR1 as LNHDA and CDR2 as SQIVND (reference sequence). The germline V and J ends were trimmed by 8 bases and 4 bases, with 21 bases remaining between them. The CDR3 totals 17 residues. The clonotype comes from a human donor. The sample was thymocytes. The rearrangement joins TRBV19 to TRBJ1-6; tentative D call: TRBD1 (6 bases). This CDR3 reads CASRLGSGDNYNSPLHF. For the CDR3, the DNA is TGTGCCAGTCGGTTAGGCTCAGGGGACAATTATAATTCACCCCTCCACTTT.